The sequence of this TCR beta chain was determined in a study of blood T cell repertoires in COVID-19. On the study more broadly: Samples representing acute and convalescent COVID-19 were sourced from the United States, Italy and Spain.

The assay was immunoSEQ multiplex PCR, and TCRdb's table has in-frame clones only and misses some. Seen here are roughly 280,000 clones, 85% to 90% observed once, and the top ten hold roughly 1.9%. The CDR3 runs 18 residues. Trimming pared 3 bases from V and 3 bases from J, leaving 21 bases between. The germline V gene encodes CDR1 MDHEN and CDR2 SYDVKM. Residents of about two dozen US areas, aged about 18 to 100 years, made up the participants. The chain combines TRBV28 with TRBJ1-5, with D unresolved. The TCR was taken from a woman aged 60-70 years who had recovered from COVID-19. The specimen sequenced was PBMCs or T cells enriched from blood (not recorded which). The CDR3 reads CASSFPSLVSGDNQPQHF. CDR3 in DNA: TGTGCCAGCAGTTTCCCATCCCTAGTTTCTGGTGACAATCAGCCCCAGCATTTT.